This T cell receptor (beta chain) was obtained from a study of control samples from healthy donors and cancer patients. The germline V gene has CDR1 SGHKS and CDR2 YYEKEE (reference sequence). V was shortened by 4 bases and J by 0 bases, with 13 bases between the two germline ends. The CDR3 covers 15 residues. The method was immunoSEQ multiplex PCR; TCRdb's version includes in-frame clones alone and lacks a portion of them. The sample lists around 130,000 clones; around nine tenths were seen once. The chain couples TRBV5-5 to TRBJ1-1, with a weak D call TRBD1 (6 bases). The receptor's source is a man aged 18 to 35 in good health. Material for sequencing was blood. The chain's CDR3 is CASSVVGGMNTEAFF. The CDR3 region has the DNA TGTGCCAGCAGCGTGGTAGGGGGGATGAACACTGAAGCTTTCTTT.